This TCR beta chain was recovered during a study of shared clonotypes between healthy human individuals. Study-level background: Three plates each covered CD4 naive and memory; CD8 naive two, CD8 memory one.

CD45RO-negative, CCR7-selected cells formed the naive CD8 fraction, which excluded terminally differentiated effector memory CD45RA+ cells. None of the donors, who were healthy HIV-negative adults, had recently had acute infections or vaccinations. Assay used: immunoSEQ multiplex PCR; TCRdb lists only in-frame clones, some missing. The sample shows about 1.9 million clones, 80% to 95% of them seen only once. This receptor was obtained from a man aged 18 to 30 in good health. Some clones in this sample may be carry-over from other donors' samples. Sequencing was carried out using naive CD8+ T cells from PBMCs.

CDR3 residues: CASSPIPIAGVDTQYF. The CDR3 DNA follows: TGTGCCAGCAGTCCGATCCCGATCGCTGGCGTTGATACGCAGTATTTT. This chain uses TRBV27 with TRBJ2-3; D is undetermined. V was cut by 5 bases and J by 6 bases, with 21 bases left in between. This CDR3 has 16 amino acids. Germline loops: CDR1 MNHEY, CDR2 SMNVEV (reference sequence).